Below are 20 T cell receptor beta chains sequenced from a single sample in a study of T cell responses to AZD1222 COVID-19 vaccine. Produced via immunoSEQ multiplex PCR; TCRdb's table is partial and in-frame only. Here the sample spans approximately 200,000 clones, 90% to 95% being singletons. The source was peripheral blood, collected 28 days after the second dose of the MenACWY control vaccine. The receptor source for this set is an adult who received the MenACWY meningococcal vaccine as a control.

The chain uses TRBV7-6 and TRBJ2-7, with a tentative D call TRBD1 (6 bases). This CDR3 has 12 amino acids. Trimming shortened V by 5 bases and J by 6 bases, and 11 bases separated the two germline ends. Per germline, CDR1 SGHVS and CDR2 FNYEAQ. This CDR3 is CASSDTGFEQYF. Here the CDR3 DNA reads TGTGCCAGCAGCGACACAGGGTTCGAGCAGTACTTC. The variable domain in full, with the rest retrieved from reference TRBV7-6 and TRBJ2-7, is GAGVSQSPRYKVTKRGQDVALRCDPISGHVSLYWYRQALGQGPEFLTYFNYEAQQDKSGLPNDRFSAERPEGSISTLTIQRTEQRDSAMYRCASSDTGFEQYFGPGTRLTVT.

The gene calls are TRBV3-1 (or the pseudogene TRBV3-2) and TRBJ2-1; D is unresolved. The CDR3 contains 13 residues. Germline V gene lookup returns CDR1 LGHDT and CDR2 YNNKEL (reference sequence). The V gene lost 1 base and the J gene lost 8 bases, with 9 bases spanning the gap. The CDR3 spells CASSQGLGDEQFF. The CDR3 region has the DNA TGTGCCAGCAGCCAAGGTCTTGGTGATGAGCAGTTCTTC.

This clone has just one count. J is TRBJ2-3 and V is TRBV28; TRBD2 matches 10 bases. The CDR3 loop spans 16 amino acids. Germline loops: CDR1 MDHEN, CDR2 SYDVKM. V shed 3 bases and J 5 bases; nucleotides not matched to a gene: 8. This CDR3 is CASSFELAGGGDTQYF. DNA of the CDR3: TGTGCCAGCAGTTTTGAATTAGCGGGAGGAGGAGATACGCAGTATTTT.

Here the CDR3 DNA reads TGTGCCAGCAGTTTGGGGTTCGAGCAGTACTTC. Translation: CASSLGFEQYF. J is TRBJ2-7 and V is TRBV12-3 or TRBV12-4; D uncertain. The CDR3 runs to 11 residues. V was trimmed by 3 bases and J by 6 bases, leaving 6 bases between them.

This chain links TRBV12-3 or TRBV12-4 with TRBJ1-1, with D unclear. V gave up 2 bases and J gave up 8 bases, with 9 bases separating them. This CDR3 comprises 12 residues. The CDR3 is CASSLSSREAFF. The CDR3 DNA follows: TGTGCCAGCAGTTTATCCAGCAGGGAAGCTTTCTTT.

V is TRBV19 and J is TRBJ1-4; 8 bases match TRBD1. This CDR3 has 14 amino acids. J lost 7 bases, V lost 6 bases, and 7 bases had no gene match. The V gene's germline CDR1 is LNHDA and CDR2 SQIVND (reference sequence). The CDR3 protein is CASSLGQGSEKLFF. The CDR3 region has the DNA TGTGCCAGTAGCCTCGGACAGGGCTCTGAAAAACTGTTTTTT.

This sequence joins TRBV11-3 and TRBJ2-7, with D possibly TRBD2 on 5 matching bases. The germline V gene encodes CDR1 SGHNT and CDR2 YENEEA. Trimming took off 4 bases at V and 0 bases at J, with 10 bases between the two ends. This CDR3 has 14 amino acids. The CDR3 DNA reads TGTGCCAGCAGCTCCGGTGGGAGCTCCTACGAGCAGTACTTC. Amino acids: CASSSGGSSYEQYF.

The rearrangement joins TRBV7-3 to TRBJ2-1; D is perhaps TRBD2 (8 bases). Germline V gene sequence: CDR1 SGHTA, CDR2 FQGTGA. This CDR3 has 13 amino acids. V was clipped by 10 bases and J by 4 bases, with 14 bases between them. The CDR3 DNA is TGTGCCACCTTAGCGGGACAGTACAATGAGCAGTTCTTC. Its protein product is CATLAGQYNEQFF. The full variable domain, with the rest looked up from reference TRBV7-3 and TRBJ2-1, is GAGVSQTPSNKVTEKGKYVELRCDPISGHTALYWYRQSLGQGPEFLIYFQGTGAADDSGLPNDRFFAVRPEGSVSTLKIQRTERGDSAVYLCATLAGQYNEQFFGPGTRLTVL.

The V gene is TRBV11-2, the J gene TRBJ1-1; no firm D call. V lost 5 bases and J 3 bases, leaving 7 bases between the germline ends. Germline CDR1 reads SGHAT; CDR2 reads FQNNGV. CDR3 length: 12 residues. In DNA, the CDR3 is TGTGCCAGCAGCGACAAAGACACTGAAGCTTTCTTT. This gives the protein CASSDKDTEAFF.

The rearrangement links TRBV19 to TRBJ1-1; perhaps TRBD1 as D (5 bases). V lost 10 bases, J lost 2 bases, and 11 bases lay in between. Germline CDR1 reads LNHDA; CDR2 reads SQIVND (reference sequence). This CDR3 contains 12 residues. CDR3 nucleotide sequence: TGTGCCATAAGGGACGGAAACACTGAAGCTTTCTTT. Its translation is CAIRDGNTEAFF.

The chain employs TRBV18 and TRBJ1-2; 12 positions agree with TRBD1. Germline trimming cut 4 bases from V and 8 bases from J; bases unmatched to any gene: 8. This CDR3 is built from 15 residues. Germline lookup yields CDR1 KGHSH and CDR2 LQKENI. In DNA, the CDR3 is TGTGCCAGCTCACTCCCGGGACAGGGGGCTCAAGGCTACACCTTC. Protein product: CASSLPGQGAQGYTF.

The V call is TRBV11-2, the J call TRBJ1-4, with D unclear. Between the trimmed V and J ends, which lost 1 base and 8 bases, there was a span of 11 bases. Germline values: CDR1 SGHAT, CDR2 FQNNGV. There are 14 residues in the CDR3. CDR3: CASSLGWYEEKLFF. The CDR3 nucleotides are TGTGCCAGCAGCTTAGGGTGGTACGAGGAAAAACTGTTTTTT.

Only one count was recorded for this clone. The rearrangement links TRBV4-3 to TRBJ1-1; no clear D. The CDR3 spans 16 residues. V lost 0 bases and J lost 4, with 15 bases in between. The germline CDR1 and CDR2 sequences are LGHNA and YSLEER. CDR3 coding DNA: TGCGCCAGCAGCCAAGACCCCTCGATGGGGAGCACTGAAGCTTTCTTT. It translates to CASSQDPSMGSTEAFF.

The chain uses TRBV9 and TRBJ2-2; 12 bases agree with TRBD2. The junction had 11 bases not matched to a gene; V was cut back by 4 bases and J by 7 bases. The CDR3 is made up of 17 amino acids. Germline CDR1 SGDLS, CDR2 YYNGEE. CDR3 in DNA: TGTGCCAGCAGCCAAACTAGCGGGGGGCCTCTAGGCGGGGAGCTGTTTTTT. This translates into CASSQTSGGPLGGELFF.

The genes are TRBV25-1 and TRBJ1-2, with unresolved D. Germline CDR1 and CDR2: MGHDK and SYGVNS. The CDR3 has 14 residues. Trimming cost V 1 base and J 1 base, with 7 bases left between them. For the CDR3, the DNA is TGTGCCAGCAGTGAATCTGGCCTTAACTATGGCTACACCTTC. Translation gives CASSESGLNYGYTF.

V usage is TRBV19 and J usage is TRBJ2-3; perhaps TRBD1 as D (5 bases). The germline V and J ends were trimmed by 4 bases and 0 bases, with 8 bases remaining between them. The germline gives CDR1 LNHDA, CDR2 SQIVND (reference sequence). The CDR3 runs 14 residues. Written as DNA, the CDR3 is TGTGCCAGTAGTAGCAGGGCTAGCACAGATACGCAGTATTTT. This gives the protein CASSSRASTDTQYF.

The J gene is TRBJ1-3, the V gene TRBV9, with D possibly TRBD1 on 6 matching bases. Per the germline V gene, CDR1 is SGDLS and CDR2 is YYNGEE. The CDR3 extends over 16 amino acids. V lost 3 bases and J 0 bases, leaving 13 bases between the germline ends. The CDR3 protein is CASSDGQFASGNTIYF. CDR3 coding DNA: TGTGCCAGCAGCGACGGACAGTTCGCCTCTGGAAACACCATATATTTT.

This chain links TRBV28 with TRBJ2-3; D could derive from TRBD1 or TRBD2 (5 bases each). The V and J ends lost 4 bases and 0 bases respectively, with 8 bases between them. Germline V CDR1 and CDR2: MDHEN, SYDVKM. This CDR3 is built from 14 residues. The CDR3 DNA reads as TGTGCCAGCAGTTGGGACGGGAGCACAGATACGCAGTATTTT. Translation: CASSWDGSTDTQYF.

CDR3 sequence reads: CASSFAGTGGWGSKYEQYF. The DNA of the CDR3 is TGTGCCAGCAGCTTCGCCGGGACAGGGGGTTGGGGAAGCAAATACGAGCAGTACTTC. The chain combines TRBV11-2 with TRBJ2-7; 11 bases match TRBD1. The CDR3 contains 19 residues. V lost 3 bases to trimming and J lost 4 bases; unmatched junction nucleotides: 17. CDR1 SGHAT and CDR2 FQNNGV come from the germline V gene.

The gene calls are TRBV7-9 and TRBJ2-7; 7 nucleotides line up with TRBD1. The CDR3 spans 13 residues. Germline-derived CDR1 and CDR2 are SEHNR and FQNEAQ (reference sequence). J was trimmed by 6 bases and V by 1 base; bases with no gene match: 3. DNA for the CDR3: TGTGCCAGCAGCTTAGGACAGGGTGCCGAGCAGTACTTC. Translated: CASSLGQGAEQYF.